This T cell receptor (beta chain) was sequenced for a study of CD8 T cells in ankylosing spondylitis. General study points: Ankylosing spondylitis blood appeared to be characterized by a TCR beta motif of about 8 highly homologous variants. From matched ankylosing spondylitis synovial fluid, disease-linked clones were reportedly recovered at significantly enriched levels. Reports of some motif variants in reactive arthritis synovial fluid and blood predate this one.

This clonotype was detected many times. Its antigen is not identified. Germline V gene data show CDR1 as SGHRS and CDR2 as YFSETQ. This CDR3 has 14 amino acids. The V end lost 4 bases, the J end lost 0 bases, and 10 bases lay between the germline ends. Quantitative barcoded 5'-RACE was used to prepare TCR beta libraries. MiXCR, applied by TCRdb to the 5' RACE reads, yields one record per CDR3 protein. The sample has approximately 130,000 distinct CDR3 sequences, approximately 10% seen once; the top ten hold 2.5% to 3.5%. This chain uses TRBV5-1 with TRBJ2-5; D is uncertain. What was sequenced was blood, either unsorted or a sorted T cell fraction (not recorded which). This clonotype originated in a male donor with ankylosing spondylitis or in good health (not recorded which). CDR3 DNA: TGCGCCAGCAGCGGCCCGGGTTACCAAGAGACCCAGTACTTC. Its protein is CASSGPGYQETQYF.